These T cell receptor beta chains were read from a single sample in a study of T cell repertoires in cytomegalovirus infection. TCRdb fed the reads into MiXCR, producing one record per CDR3 protein. In the table there are 200,000 or so distinct CDR3 sequences, about 21% of which are singletons. Sequencing used PBMCs. These receptor sequences come from a human donor in good health (CMV status not recorded). Some clones in this sample may be carry-over from other donors' samples. Both conserved end residues are part of each CDR3. The D gene is left open where the match is weak. Clone sizes are given selectively: once, few, many, or a class where the clone is expanded.

j_gene | abundance | d_gene | v_gene | CDR3aa | CDR3nt
TRBJ1-5 | many | - | TRBV28 | CASSLGGWGNQPQHF | TGTGCCAGCAGTTTAGGGGGCTGGGGCAATCAGCCCCAGCATTTT
TRBJ1-1 | many | TRBD1 | TRBV6-1 | CASSPGTGISTEAFF | TGTGCCAGCAGTCCCGGGACAGGGATTAGCACTGAAGCTTTCTTT
TRBJ1-2 | many | TRBD1 | TRBV4-2 | CASRVDRDYGYTF | TGTGCCAGCAGGGTAGACAGGGACTATGGCTACACCTTC
TRBJ1-2 | many | TRBD1 | TRBV12-3/TRBV12-4 | CASRTGTGNYGYTF | TGTGCCAGCAGAACCGGGACAGGGAACTATGGCTACACCTTC
TRBJ2-1 | - | TRBD2 | TRBV12-3/TRBV12-4 | CASLGGSNEQFF | TGTGCCTCACTGGGAGGGTCCAATGAGCAGTTCTTC
TRBJ1-2 | many | - | TRBV19 | CASSTRPPQGGYGYTF | TGTGCCAGTAGTACGAGACCTCCACAGGGAGGCTATGGCTACACCTTC
TRBJ2-3 | - | TRBD2 | TRBV6-6 | CASGLDSGHPSTDSQYF | TGTGCCAGCGGTTTGGATAGCGGGCATCCTAGCACAGATTCGCAGTATTTT
TRBJ2-7 | many | - | TRBV7-8 | CASSPNRGQWEYF | TGTGCCAGCAGCCCTAACCGGGGGCAGTGGGAGTACTTC
TRBJ2-5 | few | TRBD2 | TRBV7-6 | CASSLQPAGVGETQYF | TGTGCCAGCAGCCTGCAGCCAGCGGGAGTGGGTGAGACCCAGTACTTC
TRBJ2-2 | few | TRBD2 | TRBV4-1 | CASSQVGLAGVPGELFF | TGCGCCAGCAGCCAGGTGGGGCTAGCGGGAGTTCCCGGGGAGCTGTTTTTT
TRBJ1-4 | few | - | TRBV18 | CASSPRARGEKLFF | TGTGCCAGCTCACCACGGGCTAGGGGAGAAAAACTGTTTTTT